The T cell receptor (beta chain) under discussion was sequenced for a study of T cells in tuberculosis. Assay used: immunoSEQ multiplex PCR; TCRdb lists only in-frame clones, some missing. The data contain about 44,000 clones, roughly 96% of them singletons. V was pared by 4 bases and J by 7 bases, with 17 bases between. Germline CDR1 KGHSH, CDR2 LQKENI. This CDR3 is built from 14 residues. The sequence was obtained from a donor aged 10 to 29 with latent tuberculosis or without tuberculosis infection. This chain connects TRBV18 to TRBJ2-7; weak D call: TRBD2 (5 bases). The sequenced sample was PBMCs. CDR3 in amino acids: CASSRNTVWTEQYF. In DNA, the CDR3 is TGTGCCAGCTCACGGAACACTGTTTGGACTGAGCAGTACTTC.